This TCR beta chain was profiled in a study of radiation and T cells in renal cell carcinoma. Study-level results: From baseline, blood top tumor clonotypes peaked at 2 weeks post-radiation.

Stated time point: blood 2 weeks post-SBRT. Treatment indicated: 15 Gy SBRT to primary tumor, nephrectomy 4 weeks later. Measured with immunoSEQ multiplex PCR; TCRdb has only the in-frame clones, and not every one. This repertoire shows 40,000 to 60,000 clones, 75% to 90% found once; its top ten account for approximately 28%. Details on this clone: Antigen specificity is unknown.

The V gene's germline CDR1 is SGHNT and CDR2 YYREEE (reference sequence). The J segment lost 1 base and the V segment lost 4 bases, leaving 2 bases of the junction unmatched. The CDR3 length is 14 residues. The origin of this receptor is an older woman with renal cell carcinoma. Sequences were derived from blood, sampled from a patient whose treatment included radiotherapy and nephrectomy. The rearrangement joins TRBV5-4 to TRBJ2-3, with 8 bases fitting TRBD2. CDR3 nucleotide sequence: TGTGCCAGCAGCCCGGGGGGGGGCACAGATACGCAGTATTTT. Encoded protein: CASSPGGGTDTQYF.